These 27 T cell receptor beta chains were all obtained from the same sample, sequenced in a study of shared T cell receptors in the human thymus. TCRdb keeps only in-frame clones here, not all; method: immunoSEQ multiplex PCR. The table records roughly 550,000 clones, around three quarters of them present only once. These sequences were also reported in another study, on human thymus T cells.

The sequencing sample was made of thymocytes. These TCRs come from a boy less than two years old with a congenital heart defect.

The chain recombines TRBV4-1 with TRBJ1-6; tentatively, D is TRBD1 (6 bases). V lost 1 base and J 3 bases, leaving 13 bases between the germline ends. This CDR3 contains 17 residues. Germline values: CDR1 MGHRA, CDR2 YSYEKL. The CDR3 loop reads CASSQGGGELYNSPLHF. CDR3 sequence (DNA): TGCGCCAGCAGCCAAGGGGGGGGCGAGCTCTATAATTCACCCCTCCACTTT.

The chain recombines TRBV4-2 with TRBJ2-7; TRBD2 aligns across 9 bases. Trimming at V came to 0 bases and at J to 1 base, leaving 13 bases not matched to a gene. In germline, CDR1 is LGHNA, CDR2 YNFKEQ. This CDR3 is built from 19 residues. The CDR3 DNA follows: TGTGCCAGCAGCCAAGAAAAGAAGCGGGAGGACCCGGTATCCTACGAGCAGTACTTC. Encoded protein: CASSQEKKREDPVSYEQYF.

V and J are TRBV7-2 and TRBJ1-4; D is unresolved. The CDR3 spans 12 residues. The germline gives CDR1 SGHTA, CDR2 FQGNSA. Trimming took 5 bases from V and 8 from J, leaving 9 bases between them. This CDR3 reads CASSPDLEKLFF. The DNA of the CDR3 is TGTGCCAGCAGCCCGGACTTGGAAAAACTGTTTTTT. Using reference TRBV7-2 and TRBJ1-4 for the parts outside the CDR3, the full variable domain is GAGVSQSPSNKVTEKGKDVELRCDPISGHTALYWYRQSLGQGLEFLIYFQGNSAPDKSGLPSDRFSAERTGGSVSTLTIQRTQQEDSAVYLCASSPDLEKLFFGSGTQLSVL.

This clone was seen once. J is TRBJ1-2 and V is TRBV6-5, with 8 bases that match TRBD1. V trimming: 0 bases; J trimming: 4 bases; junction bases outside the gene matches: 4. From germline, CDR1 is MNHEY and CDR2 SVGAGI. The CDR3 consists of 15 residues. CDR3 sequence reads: CASSYSRTGIYGYTF. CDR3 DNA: TGTGCCAGCAGTTACTCCAGGACAGGGATCTATGGCTACACCTTC.

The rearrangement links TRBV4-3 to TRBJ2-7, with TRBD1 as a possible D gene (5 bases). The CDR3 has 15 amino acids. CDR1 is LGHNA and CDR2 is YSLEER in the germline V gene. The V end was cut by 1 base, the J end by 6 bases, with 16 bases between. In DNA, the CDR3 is TGCGCCAGCAGCCAAGGAGAGGTAGGGGAAACCGAGCAGTACTTC. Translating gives CASSQGEVGETEQYF.

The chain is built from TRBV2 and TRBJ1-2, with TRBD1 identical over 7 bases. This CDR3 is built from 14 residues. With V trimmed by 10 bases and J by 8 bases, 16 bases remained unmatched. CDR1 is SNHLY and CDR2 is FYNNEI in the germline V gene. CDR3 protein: CATGTATPREGYTF. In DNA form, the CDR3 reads TGTGCCACAGGGACAGCCACCCCTCGCGAAGGCTACACCTTC.

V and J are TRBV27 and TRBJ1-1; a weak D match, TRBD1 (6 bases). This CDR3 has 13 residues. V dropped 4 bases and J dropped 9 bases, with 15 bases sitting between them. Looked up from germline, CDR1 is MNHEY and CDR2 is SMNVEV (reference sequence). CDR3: CASSSPGQPKAFF. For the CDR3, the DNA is TGTGCCAGCAGTTCACCCGGACAGCCAAAAGCTTTCTTT.

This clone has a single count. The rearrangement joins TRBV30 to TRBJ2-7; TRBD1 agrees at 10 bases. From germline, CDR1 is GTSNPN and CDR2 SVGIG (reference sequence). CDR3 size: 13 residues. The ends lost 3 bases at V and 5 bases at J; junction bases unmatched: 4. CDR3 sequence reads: CAWSGTGDDEQYF. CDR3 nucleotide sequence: TGTGCCTGGAGCGGGACAGGGGACGACGAGCAGTACTTC.

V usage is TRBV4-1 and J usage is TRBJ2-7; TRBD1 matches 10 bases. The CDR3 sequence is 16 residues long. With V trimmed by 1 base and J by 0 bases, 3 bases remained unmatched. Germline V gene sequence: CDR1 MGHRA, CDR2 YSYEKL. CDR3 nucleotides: TGCGCCAGCAGCCAAGCGACAGGGGGCCCCTCCTACGAGCAGTACTTC. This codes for CASSQATGGPSYEQYF.

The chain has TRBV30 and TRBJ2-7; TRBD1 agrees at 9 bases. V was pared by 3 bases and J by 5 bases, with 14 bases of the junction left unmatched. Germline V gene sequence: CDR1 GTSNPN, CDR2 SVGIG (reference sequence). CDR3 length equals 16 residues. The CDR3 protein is CAWSLNSGQGRNEQYF. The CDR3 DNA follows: TGTGCCTGGAGCCTAAACTCGGGACAGGGTCGGAACGAGCAGTACTTC.

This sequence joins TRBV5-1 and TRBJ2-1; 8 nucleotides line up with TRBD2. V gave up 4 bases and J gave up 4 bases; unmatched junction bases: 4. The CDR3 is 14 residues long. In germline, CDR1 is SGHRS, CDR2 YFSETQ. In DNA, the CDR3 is TGCGCCAGCAGCCCCGGGACTAGTTACAATGAGCAGTTCTTC. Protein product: CASSPGTSYNEQFF.

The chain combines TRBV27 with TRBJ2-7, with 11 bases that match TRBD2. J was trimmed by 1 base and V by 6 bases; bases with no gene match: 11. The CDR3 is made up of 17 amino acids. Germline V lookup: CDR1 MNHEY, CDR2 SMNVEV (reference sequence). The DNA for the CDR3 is TGTGCCAGCAGCCCCGGACTAGCGGGTGCCATATCCTACGAGCAGTACTTC. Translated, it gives CASSPGLAGAISYEQYF.

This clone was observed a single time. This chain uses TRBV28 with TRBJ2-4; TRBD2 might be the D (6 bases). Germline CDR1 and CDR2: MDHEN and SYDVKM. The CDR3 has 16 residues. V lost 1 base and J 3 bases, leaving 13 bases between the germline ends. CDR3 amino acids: CASSLLGGSVKNIQYF. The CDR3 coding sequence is TGTGCCAGCAGTTTATTGGGGGGTTCGGTCAAAAACATTCAGTACTTC.

The CDR3 spells CAWSVYGRVVTQYF. The CDR3, as DNA: TGTGCCTGGAGTGTGTACGGGAGAGTTGTTACGCAGTATTTT. The J gene is TRBJ2-3, the V gene TRBV30; D is perhaps TRBD2 (6 bases). V was cut by 0 bases and J by 8 bases, with 15 bases left in between. Germline V gives CDR1 GTSNPN, CDR2 SVGIG (reference sequence). There are 14 residues in the CDR3.

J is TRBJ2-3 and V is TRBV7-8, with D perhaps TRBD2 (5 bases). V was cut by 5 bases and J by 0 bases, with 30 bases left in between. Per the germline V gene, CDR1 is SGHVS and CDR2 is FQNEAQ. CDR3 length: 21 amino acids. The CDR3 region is CASSIPSGLSTLIASTDTQYF. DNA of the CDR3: TGTGCCAGCAGCATCCCTTCCGGACTTTCGACCCTGATTGCTAGCACAGATACGCAGTATTTT.

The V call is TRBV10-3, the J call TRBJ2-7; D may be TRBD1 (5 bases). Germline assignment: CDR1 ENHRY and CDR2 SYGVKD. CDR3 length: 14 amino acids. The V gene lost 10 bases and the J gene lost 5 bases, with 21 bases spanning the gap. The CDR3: CATRPLSCRDEQYF. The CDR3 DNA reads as TGTGCCACCAGACCCCTCTCCTGCAGGGACGAGCAGTACTTC.

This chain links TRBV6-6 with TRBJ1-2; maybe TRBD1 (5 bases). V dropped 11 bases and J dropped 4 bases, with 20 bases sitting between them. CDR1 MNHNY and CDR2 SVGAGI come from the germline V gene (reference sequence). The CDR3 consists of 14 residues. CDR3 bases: TGTGCCGCCCTCCCCGGCGACAGATCCTATGGCTACACCTTC. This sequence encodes CAALPGDRSYGYTF.

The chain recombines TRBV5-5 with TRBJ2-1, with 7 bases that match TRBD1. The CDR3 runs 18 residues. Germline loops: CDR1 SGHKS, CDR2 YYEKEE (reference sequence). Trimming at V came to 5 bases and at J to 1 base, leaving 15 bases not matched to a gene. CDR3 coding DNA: TGTGCCAGCAGTTTTCTGTCCGGGACAGTGCTATCCTACAATGAGCAGTTCTTC. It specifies CASSFLSGTVLSYNEQFF.

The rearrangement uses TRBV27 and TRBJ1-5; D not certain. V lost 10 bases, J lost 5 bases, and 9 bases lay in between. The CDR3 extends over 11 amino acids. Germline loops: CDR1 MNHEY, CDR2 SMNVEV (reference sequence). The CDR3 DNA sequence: TGTGCCACCCCCGCGGATCAGCCCCAGCATTTT. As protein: CATPADQPQHF.

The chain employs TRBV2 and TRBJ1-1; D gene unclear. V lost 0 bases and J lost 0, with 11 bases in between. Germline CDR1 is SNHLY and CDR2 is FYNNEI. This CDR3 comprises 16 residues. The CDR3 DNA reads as TGTGCCAGCAGTGAAGCCCTACCAAGCATGAACACTGAAGCTTTCTTT. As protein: CASSEALPSMNTEAFF.

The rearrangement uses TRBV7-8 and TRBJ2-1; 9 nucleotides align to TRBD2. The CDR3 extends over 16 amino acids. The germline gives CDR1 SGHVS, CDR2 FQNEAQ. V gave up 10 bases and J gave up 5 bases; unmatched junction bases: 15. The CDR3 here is CATSSGRTSHHNEQFF. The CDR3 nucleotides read TGTGCCACCTCCAGCGGGAGGACCTCTCACCACAATGAGCAGTTCTTC. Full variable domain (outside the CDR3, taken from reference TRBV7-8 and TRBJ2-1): GAGVSQSPRYKVAKRGQDVALRCDPISGHVSLFWYQQALGQGPEFLTYFQNEAQLDKSGLPSDRFFAERPEGSVSTLKIQRTQQEDSAVYLCATSSGRTSHHNEQFFGPGTRLTVL.

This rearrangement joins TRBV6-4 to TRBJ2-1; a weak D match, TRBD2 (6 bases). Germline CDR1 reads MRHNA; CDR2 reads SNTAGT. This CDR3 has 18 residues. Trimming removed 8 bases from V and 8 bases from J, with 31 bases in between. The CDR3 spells CASSSRGNLTHGWDEQFF. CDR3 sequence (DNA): TGTGCCAGCTCTAGTCGGGGGAACCTTACTCACGGGTGGGATGAGCAGTTCTTC.

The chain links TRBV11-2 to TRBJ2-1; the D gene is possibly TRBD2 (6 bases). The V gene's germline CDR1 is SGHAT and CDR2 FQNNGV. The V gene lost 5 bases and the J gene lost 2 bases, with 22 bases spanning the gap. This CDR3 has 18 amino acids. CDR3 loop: CASSQKPLGGPAYNEQFF. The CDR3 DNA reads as TGTGCCAGCAGCCAGAAGCCCCTCGGGGGTCCCGCCTACAATGAGCAGTTCTTC.

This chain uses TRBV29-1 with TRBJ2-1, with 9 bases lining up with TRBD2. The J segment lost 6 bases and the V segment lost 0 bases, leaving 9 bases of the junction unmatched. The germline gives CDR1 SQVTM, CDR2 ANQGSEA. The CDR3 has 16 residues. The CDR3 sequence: CSVEEDLREGCNEQFF. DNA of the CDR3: TGCAGCGTTGAAGAAGATTTGCGGGAGGGGTGCAATGAGCAGTTCTTC.

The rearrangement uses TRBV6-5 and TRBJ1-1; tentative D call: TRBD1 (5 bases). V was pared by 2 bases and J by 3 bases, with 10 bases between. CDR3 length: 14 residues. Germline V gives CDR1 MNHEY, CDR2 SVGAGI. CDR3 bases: TGTGCCAGCAGTTACATCGGCAGGGACACTGAAGCTTTCTTT. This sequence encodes CASSYIGRDTEAFF.

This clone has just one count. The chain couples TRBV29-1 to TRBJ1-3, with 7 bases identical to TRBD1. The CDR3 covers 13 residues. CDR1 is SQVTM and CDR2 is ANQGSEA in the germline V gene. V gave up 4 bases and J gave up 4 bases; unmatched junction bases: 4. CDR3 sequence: CSVVHRGGNTIYF. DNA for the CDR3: TGCAGCGTTGTCCACAGGGGAGGAAACACCATATATTTT.

CDR3 protein: CASSCPREPRSYNEQFF. The CDR3 bases are TGTGCCAGTAGCTGCCCCCGGGAACCCAGGTCCTACAATGAGCAGTTCTTC. The chain has TRBV19 and TRBJ2-1, with D possibly matching TRBD2 (5 bases). The CDR3 length is 17 residues. Between the trimmed V and J ends, which lost 6 bases and 1 base, there was a span of 19 bases. Germline lookup yields CDR1 LNHDA and CDR2 SQIVND (reference sequence).